This TCR beta chain stems from a study of blood T cell repertoires in COVID-19. In the study overall: From T cells, B-cell-depleted T cells, or PBMCs came the material, which was cDNA or gDNA.

Authors' analysis steps: Estimated nucleated cell counts came from reference gene primer amplification. Only in-frame clones appear in the TCRdb table, and some are missing; sequencing was by immunoSEQ multiplex PCR. D and trimming come from the DNA, and the V and J calls and clone size come from that table. Of approximately 300,000 clones in the sample, around 91% were seen once. One Seattle source followed patients from active infection through their disease course. The CDR3 runs to 15 residues. Germline CDR1 reads SNHLY; CDR2 reads FYNNEI. V shed 1 base, J shed 6 bases, and the junction held 6 bases outside the gene matches.

The sequence came from a middle-aged woman with COVID-19, enrolled during active disease. The sequencing input was peripheral blood. The chain recombines TRBV2 with TRBJ2-7, with 10 bases fitting TRBD1. In DNA, the CDR3 is TGTGCCAGCAGTGAAGTCCGGGACAGGGGTTCCGAGCAGTACTTC. Encoded protein: CASSEVRDRGSEQYF.